This note documents a single T cell receptor (beta chain) sequence. Its antigen is unknown. No base qualities exist here, and no much larger clone lies one base off it. Libraries came from RT-PCR. Sequenced on an Illumina HiSeq 2500. The public reads were run again by TCRdb, first through fastp at Q25 and then through MiXCR, and only productive beta chains were kept. Each CDR3 protein gets just one entry, which takes the most common genes and DNA from the rows behind it. This sample has approximately 1,200 distinct CDR3 sequences in its table, and about 82% of those were observed once. Clones ranked in the top ten supply approximately 25% of the sample. These data belong to a study of yellow fever vaccine responses in identical twins (dated by TCRdb to 2016 to 2019). Study-level background: In identical twins, the study followed T cell clones that responded to the vaccine with precision. Broad study findings and their caveats: According to the authors, the vaccine-induced T cell response in identical twins seemed to be partly convergent and partly specific to each individual.

Spanning cysteine to phenylalanine, the CDR3 consists of 17 amino acids. Only the CDR3 DNA stays, 51 bases, in frame from base 1. The germline V gene provides CDR1 ENHRY and CDR2 SYGVKD. V sheds 2 bases and J sheds 0 bases, leaving 14 bases between their ends. This receptor chain uses TRBV10-3 and TRBJ1-3; the D gene cannot be named for sure. This sequence was found in a female donor who received the yellow fever vaccine. This sample comprised T cells from blood (PBMCs), unsorted or a sorted subset (not recorded which), obtained before or after yellow fever vaccination (not recorded which). The sequence in DNA is TGTGCCATCAGTGAGGATTGGGCAGCGAGCTCTGGAAACACCATATATTTT. This encodes CAISEDWAASSGNTIYF.